This T cell receptor (beta chain) derives from a study of T cells after yellow fever vaccination. In the study overall: Researchers used SMART-Seq v4 Ultra Low Input to prepare fractions that had low cell numbers. General observations from the study: At under 98% for CD4 and about 87% for CD8, most primary-vaccination clones showed up again after the booster. Compared with primary, the secondary response was weaker and peaked at day 5, not 15.

UMIs were added to TCR cDNA along with a universal primer site when it was made by 5'RACE template switching. TCRdb used MiXCR to reprocess the 5' RACE reads, holding one entry per CDR3 protein. This sample carries around 310,000 distinct CDR3 sequences, around 4.5% of them seen once, and the ten largest clones take approximately 20%. Of note for this clonotype: Its antigen remains unknown.

The sequence derives from a man younger than 35 who received the YFV17D yellow fever vaccine. The sample was PBMCs, taken 15 days after the yellow fever booster vaccination.

CDR3: CATSRELTGGLIYEQYF. CDR3 nucleotides: TGTGCCACCAGCAGGGAGCTAACAGGGGGCTTAATCTACGAGCAGTACTTC. The V and J genes are TRBV15 and TRBJ2-7; 9 bases are a match to TRBD1. The germline gives CDR1 LNHNV, CDR2 YYDKDF (reference sequence). The CDR3 has 17 residues. J lost 3 bases, V lost 3 bases, and 12 bases had no gene match.